The next 5 T cell receptor beta chains were all read from a single sample in a study of blood T cells in healthy people across ages. The authors ran a second PCR of about 6 to 11 cycles using a sample-barcoded 5' primer and a J-beta primer mix. TCRdb ran MiXCR on the 5' RACE reads and lists one entry per CDR3 protein. The data contain about 1.4 million distinct CDR3 sequences, approximately 59% of them singletons. The sequencing input was blood. The receptors stem from a man aged 18 to 35 in good health.

This sequence joins TRBV29-1 and TRBJ2-3; D not certain. CDR1 and CDR2 (germline): SQVTM, ANQGSEA. This CDR3 is 15 amino acids long. V was cut by 6 bases and J by 4 bases, with 20 bases left in between. CDR3 amino acids: CSVEEMDLTPDTQYF. The DNA for the CDR3 is TGCAGCGTCGAGGAGATGGACCTTACGCCAGATACGCAGTATTTT.

The table lists this clonotype with a few counts. The chain is built from TRBV29-1 and TRBJ2-5; tentatively, D is TRBD2 (5 bases). Germline CDR1 SQVTM, CDR2 ANQGSEA. The CDR3 totals 13 residues. The V and J ends lost 1 base and 2 bases respectively, with 8 bases between them. This CDR3 reads CSVEVARQETQYF. In DNA form, the CDR3 reads TGCAGCGTTGAAGTAGCGAGGCAAGAGACCCAGTACTTC.

The J gene is TRBJ2-1, the V gene TRBV5-1; D is uncertain. This CDR3 has 14 amino acids. V lost 4 bases, J lost 3 bases, and 11 bases lay in between. From germline, CDR1 is SGHRS and CDR2 YFSETQ. Here the CDR3 reads CASSRAVNYNEQFF. The CDR3 DNA follows: TGCGCCAGCAGCAGGGCGGTTAACTACAATGAGCAGTTCTTC.

V is TRBV20-1 and J is TRBJ2-1; D call uncertain. The CDR3 has 13 residues. V lost 0 bases and J 8 bases, leaving 11 bases between the germline ends. Germline CDR1 and CDR2: DFQATT and SNEGSKA (reference sequence). The CDR3 loop reads CSAREPHGHEQFF. For the CDR3, the DNA is TGCAGTGCTAGAGAACCTCACGGGCATGAGCAGTTCTTC.

This clonotype was detected a few times. The chain couples TRBV21-1 to TRBJ1-4. TRBV21-1 corresponds to a pseudogene. The CDR3 totals 20 residues. Written as DNA, the CDR3 is TGTGCCAGCAGCAAAATAGTACGGTTGTTAAAAGTGGTCCTGCGTGAAAAACTGTTTTTT. As protein: CASSKIVRLLKVVLREKLFF.